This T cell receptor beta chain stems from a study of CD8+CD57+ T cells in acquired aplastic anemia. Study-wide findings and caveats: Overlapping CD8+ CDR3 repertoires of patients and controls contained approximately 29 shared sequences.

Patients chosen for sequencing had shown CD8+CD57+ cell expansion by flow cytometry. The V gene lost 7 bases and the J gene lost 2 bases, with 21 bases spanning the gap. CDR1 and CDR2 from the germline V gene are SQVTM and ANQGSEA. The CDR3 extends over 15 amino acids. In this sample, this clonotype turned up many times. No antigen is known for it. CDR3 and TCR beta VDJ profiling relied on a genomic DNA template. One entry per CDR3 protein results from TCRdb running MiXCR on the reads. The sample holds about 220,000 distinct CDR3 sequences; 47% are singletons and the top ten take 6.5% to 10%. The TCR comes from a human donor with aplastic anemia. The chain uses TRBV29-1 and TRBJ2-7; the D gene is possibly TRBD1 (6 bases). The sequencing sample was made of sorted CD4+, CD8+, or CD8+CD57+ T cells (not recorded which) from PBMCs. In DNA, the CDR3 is TGCAGCGCAATCCAATGGGGGACACCTACCTACGAGCAGTACTTC. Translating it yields CSAIQWGTPTYEQYF.